The next 32 T cell receptor beta chains were all read from a single sample in a study of cytomegalovirus exposure and HLA in healthy donors. In the PCR, 60 Vbeta and 13 Jbeta primers were used. Repertoires were generated with immunoSEQ multiplex PCR, while TCRdb's copy carries only in-frame clones and drops some. The top ten clones hold roughly 4.6% of a sample with about 140,000 clones, approximately 71% of them seen once. The sample consisted of PBMCs. These receptor sequences come from a woman aged 45 to 65 in good health and CMV-seronegative.

The chain employs TRBV6-6 and TRBJ1-2, with unresolved D. Germline CDR1 reads MNHNY; CDR2 reads SVGAGI (reference sequence). V was cut by 0 bases and J by 7 bases, with 12 bases left in between. This CDR3 contains 14 residues. As DNA, the CDR3 is TGTGCCAGCAGTTACTCGGGTAGGAGTTCTGGCTACACCTTC. This codes for CASSYSGRSSGYTF.

The V call is TRBV2, the J call TRBJ1-2; 10 bases map to TRBD1. There are 17 residues in the CDR3. The V segment lost 8 bases and the J segment 2 bases; nucleotides outside the gene matches: 14. Looked up from germline, CDR1 is SNHLY and CDR2 is FYNNEI. The CDR3 DNA reads TGTGCCAGCGTTAGGGGGACAGGGGCCCTATTCAACTATGGCTACACCTTC. Protein product: CASVRGTGALFNYGYTF.

The gene calls are TRBV11-2 and TRBJ1-1, with D maybe TRBD1 (6 bases). The CDR3 spans 15 residues. The germline V gene encodes CDR1 SGHAT and CDR2 FQNNGV. Trimming took 6 bases from V and 1 from J, leaving 15 bases between them. The CDR3 coding sequence is TGTGCCAGCAGAAGGGACAACCCAGGGAACACTGAAGCTTTCTTT. Translating gives CASRRDNPGNTEAFF.

This clone was seen once. The chain joins TRBV5-1 to TRBJ2-3, with a tentative D call TRBD1 (5 bases). In germline, CDR1 is SGHRS, CDR2 YFSETQ. The ends were cut back, 2 bases at V and 0 bases at J, with 16 bases in the middle. The CDR3 has 17 residues. CDR3 coding DNA: TGCGCCAGCAGCTTAGTGACAGAACACTTTAGCACAGATACGCAGTATTTT. Translation: CASSLVTEHFSTDTQYF.

This sequence joins TRBV6-4 and TRBJ2-1; D possibly corresponds to TRBD1 (6 bases). Germline V gives CDR1 MRHNA, CDR2 SNTAGT. This CDR3 is built from 16 residues. The V end was cut by 3 bases, the J end by 4 bases, with 16 bases between. The CDR3: CASSDPSRGSYNEQFF. The CDR3 DNA sequence: TGTGCCAGCAGTGATCCAAGCAGGGGTTCGTACAATGAGCAGTTCTTC.

This clone is a singleton in its sample. The chain combines TRBV30 with TRBJ1-6, with 7 bases aligning to TRBD1. The germline CDR1 and CDR2 sequences are GTSNPN and SVGIG (reference sequence). This CDR3 has 14 amino acids. Trimming cost V 1 base and J 4 bases; bases outside gene matches: 1. CDR3 bases: TGTGCCTGGAGTGGGGGACAGTATAATTCACCCCTCCACTTT. Translated: CAWSGGQYNSPLHF.

V gene TRBV6-1 combines with J gene TRBJ1-2; TRBD1 matches at 7 bases. CDR3 length: 15 amino acids. CDR1 and CDR2 (germline): MNHNS, SASEGT. J lost 7 bases, V lost 6 bases, and 14 bases had no gene match. The DNA for the CDR3 is TGTGCCAGCAGATCGACAGGGTTAACTATTTCTGGCTACACCTTC. This gives the protein CASRSTGLTISGYTF.

The V gene is TRBV6-5, the J gene TRBJ1-5; 10 bases match TRBD1. V shed 6 bases and J 5 bases; nucleotides not matched to a gene: 7. The CDR3 sequence is 15 residues long. Germline CDR1 MNHEY, CDR2 SVGAGI. The CDR3 spells CASSWGQGSDQPQHF. The CDR3 DNA is TGTGCCAGCAGCTGGGGACAGGGGTCCGATCAGCCCCAGCATTTT.

This clone has more than one count but fewer than ten. The chain joins TRBV6-5 to TRBJ1-1; D perhaps matches TRBD1 (5 bases). Deletions cut 4 bases from V and 1 base from J, with 16 bases between. Germline CDR1 reads MNHEY; CDR2 reads SVGAGI. The CDR3 extends over 16 amino acids. CDR3 DNA: TGTGCCAGCAGTTTTTCCAGGGAGGTCGGGAACACTGAAGCTTTCTTT. Its protein is CASSFSREVGNTEAFF.

This chain joins TRBV29-1 and TRBJ1-1; the match to TRBD1 covers 7 bases. The CDR3 has 13 residues. The germline V gene encodes CDR1 SQVTM and CDR2 ANQGSEA. J lost 2 bases, V lost 7 bases, and 7 bases had no gene match. The CDR3: CSADNRGNTEAFF. The CDR3 nucleotides read TGCAGCGCCGACAACAGGGGAAACACTGAAGCTTTCTTT.

The chain has TRBV7-2 and TRBJ2-7; D is uncertain. The V gene's germline CDR1 is SGHTA and CDR2 FQGNSA. Between the trimmed V and J ends, which lost 1 base and 3 bases, there was a span of 10 bases. The CDR3 consists of 14 residues. The CDR3 DNA follows: TGTGCCAGCAGCTTAGGTGGCATCGTCTACGAGCAGTACTTC. It is translated as CASSLGGIVYEQYF.

This clone came up a few times. The DNA of the CDR3 is TGTGCCAGCAGCTTAGTAGCGGATCCTAGCACAGATACGCAGTATTTT. As protein: CASSLVADPSTDTQYF. The chain uses TRBV7-2 and TRBJ2-3; D possibly corresponds to TRBD2 (6 bases). Germline V CDR1 and CDR2: SGHTA, FQGNSA. This CDR3 spans 16 amino acids. V lost 1 base, J lost 0 bases, and 11 bases lay in between.

V and J are TRBV9 and TRBJ1-1; a possible D gene is TRBD1 (5 bases). Trimming stripped 4 bases from V and 1 base from J, with 14 bases between. The CDR3 length is 15 residues. CDR1 and CDR2 (germline): SGDLS, YYNGEE. CDR3 protein: CASSFKRGGNTEAFF. CDR3 nucleotide sequence: TGTGCCAGCAGCTTCAAACGGGGGGGGAACACTGAAGCTTTCTTT.

The chain recombines TRBV10-3 with TRBJ1-1, with D possibly matching TRBD1 (6 bases). The CDR3 sequence is 14 residues long. CDR1 is ENHRY, CDR2 SYGVKD, per germline. Between the trimmed V and J ends, which lost 3 bases and 0 bases, there was a span of 8 bases. The chain's CDR3 is CAISEGGMNTEAFF. In DNA, the CDR3 is TGTGCCATCAGTGAAGGGGGTATGAACACTGAAGCTTTCTTT.

J is TRBJ2-5 and V is TRBV19, with 8 nucleotides matching TRBD2. The closer fit of TRBJ2-7 to the DNA end suggests the J call may be wrong. The germline CDR1 and CDR2 sequences are LNHDA and SQIVND (reference sequence). This CDR3 spans 14 amino acids. CDR3 coding DNA: TGTGCCAGTAGTATAAACGCGGGGGGCTACGAGCAGTACTTC. Protein: CASSINAGGYEQYF.

This clone has only a few counts. The J gene is TRBJ2-3, the V gene TRBV11-2; 9 nucleotides match TRBD2. The V and J ends lost 1 base and 2 bases, in that order; junction bases with no gene match: 4. This CDR3 spans 16 amino acids. The germline V gene encodes CDR1 SGHAT and CDR2 FQNNGV. The CDR3 nucleotides read TGTGCCAGCAGCTTAGCCGGCGGGGGGGCCACAGATACGCAGTATTTT. Protein product: CASSLAGGGATDTQYF.

V gene TRBV7-2 combines with J gene TRBJ2-5, with 9 bases that match TRBD1. CDR1 and CDR2 from the germline V gene are SGHTA and FQGNSA. With 4 bases clipped from V and 4 bases from J, the junction kept 4 bases outside the gene matches. This CDR3 has 14 amino acids. The CDR3 coding sequence is TGTGCCAGCAGCTCCGGGACAGGGACAGAGACCCAGTACTTC. This translates into CASSSGTGTETQYF. Filled out from reference TRBV7-2 and TRBJ2-5, the complete variable domain reads GAGVSQSPSNKVTEKGKDVELRCDPISGHTALYWYRQSLGQGLEFLIYFQGNSAPDKSGLPSDRFSAERTGGSVSTLTIQRTQQEDSAVYLCASSSGTGTETQYFGPGTRLLVL.

The chain links TRBV7-9 to TRBJ1-2, with 7 bases lining up with TRBD1. Trimming took 0 bases from V and 5 from J; bases not matched to a gene: 6. CDR1 and CDR2 (germline): SEHNR, FQNEAQ (reference sequence). The CDR3 covers 15 residues. The CDR3 nucleotides are TGTGCCAGCAGCTTAGCGGAGGGACAGAGTTATGGCTACACCTTC. Protein sequence: CASSLAEGQSYGYTF.

The chain has TRBV29-1 and TRBJ2-1; D may be TRBD1 (6 bases). CDR1 SQVTM and CDR2 ANQGSEA come from the germline V gene. Trimming stripped 6 bases from V and 5 bases from J, with 17 bases between. CDR3 size: 14 residues. The DNA of the CDR3 is TGCAGCGTAATGGCAGGGGTGGAGGACAATGAGCAGTTCTTC. Residues: CSVMAGVEDNEQFF.

The chain combines TRBV2 with TRBJ1-1; D is unresolved. The CDR3 consists of 13 residues. Trimming cost V 1 base and J 7 bases, with 10 bases left between them. Germline lookup yields CDR1 SNHLY and CDR2 FYNNEI. CDR3 in amino acids: CASSEDFFIEAFF. DNA for the CDR3: TGTGCCAGCAGTGAAGACTTTTTTATTGAAGCTTTCTTT.

The CDR3 DNA is TGTGCCAGCAGTGACGTCAGGGGAGGGGGACAGCCCCAGCATTTT. Protein sequence: CASSDVRGGGQPQHF. The genes are TRBV2 and TRBJ1-5; a weak D match, TRBD1 (6 bases). Germline V gene lookup returns CDR1 SNHLY and CDR2 FYNNEI. The CDR3 loop spans 15 amino acids. The V end was cut by 3 bases, the J end by 7 bases, with 16 bases between.

J is TRBJ1-2 and V is TRBV7-2, with TRBD1 matching 10 bases. The CDR3 has 15 amino acids. CDR1 and CDR2 from the germline V gene are SGHTA and FQGNSA. Losses at the gene ends were 3 bases for V and 6 bases for J; bases not matched to a gene: 7. This chain's CDR3 is CASSFNRDRGHGYTF. The CDR3 DNA follows: TGTGCCAGCAGCTTTAACCGGGACAGGGGCCATGGCTACACCTTC.

This clone has just a few counts. The CDR3 DNA reads as TGCGCCAGCAGCCTCAGCGTAGGACAGAGCTCTGGGGCCAACGTCCTGACTTTC. This translates into CASSLSVGQSSGANVLTF. The genes are TRBV4-3 and TRBJ2-6; possibly TRBD1 for D (6 bases). The germline gives CDR1 LGHNA, CDR2 YSLEER. This CDR3 is built from 18 residues. The V end lost 4 bases, the J end lost 0 bases, and 16 bases lay between the germline ends.

V usage is TRBV30 and J usage is TRBJ1-2, with TRBD1 as a possible D gene (5 bases). Trimming shortened V by 3 bases and J by 4 bases, and 18 bases separated the two germline ends. The V gene's germline CDR1 is GTSNPN and CDR2 SVGIG (reference sequence). The CDR3 loop spans 15 amino acids. This CDR3 is CAWSGGMGRVYGYTF. The CDR3 nucleotides are TGTGCCTGGAGCGGGGGGATGGGGCGAGTCTATGGCTACACCTTC.

The CDR3 DNA reads as TGTGCCAGCAGTGTCACCGGGGGTAATGAAAAACTGTTTTTT. Translation gives CASSVTGGNEKLFF. This chain uses TRBV6-1 with TRBJ1-4; D may be TRBD1 (5 bases). The germline V gene encodes CDR1 MNHNS and CDR2 SASEGT. The CDR3 runs to 14 residues. Trimming cost V 4 bases and J 4 bases, with 10 bases left between them.

This clone was seen just once. The rearrangement joins TRBV6-1 to TRBJ1-5, with a tentative D call TRBD1 (5 bases). The germline CDR1 and CDR2 sequences are MNHNS and SASEGT. This CDR3 has 14 residues. V gave up 8 bases and J gave up 3 bases, with 14 bases separating them. The CDR3 coding sequence is TGTGCCAGCGTGGAGTCAGGGTCCAATCAGCCCCAGCATTTT. Its translation: CASVESGSNQPQHF.

The chain links TRBV7-2 to TRBJ2-2, with TRBD2 matching over 7 bases. Germline CDR1 reads SGHTA; CDR2 reads FQGNSA. V gave up 5 bases and J gave up 5 bases; unmatched junction bases: 11. This CDR3 has 16 amino acids. In DNA form, the CDR3 reads TGTGCCAGCAGCGCCGGCTCTGGGGGGGGGACCGGGGAGCTGTTTTTT. The encoded protein is CASSAGSGGGTGELFF.

The rearrangement joins TRBV7-9 to TRBJ2-7; 9 nucleotides match TRBD2. J was trimmed by 4 bases and V by 4 bases; bases with no gene match: 17. This CDR3 has 18 amino acids. Per germline, CDR1 SEHNR and CDR2 FQNEAQ (reference sequence). The CDR3 DNA reads TGTGCCAGCAGCTCCTATTGGGGGGGAGCGGGGGGTCATTACGAGCAGTACTTC. Translating gives CASSSYWGGAGGHYEQYF.

The V call is TRBV7-7, the J call TRBJ2-2; possibly TRBD1 for D (6 bases). There are 14 residues in the CDR3. Germline CDR1 SSHAT, CDR2 FNYEAQ (reference sequence). The CDR3 loop is CASAAGANTGELFF. DNA of the CDR3: TGTGCTAGCGCTGCAGGGGCGAACACCGGGGAGCTGTTTTTT. The complete variable domain, with remaining parts taken from reference TRBV7-7 and TRBJ2-2, reads GAGVSQSPRYKVTKRGQDVTLRCDPISSHATLYWYQQALGQGPEFLTYFNYEAQPDKSGLPSDRFSAERPEGSISTLTIQRTEQRDSAMYRCASAAGANTGELFFGEGSRLTVL.

This sequence joins TRBV19 and TRBJ1-2; 10 nucleotides agree with TRBD1. With 5 bases clipped from V and 0 bases from J, the junction kept 6 bases outside the gene matches. Germline CDR1 LNHDA, CDR2 SQIVND (reference sequence). This CDR3 has 16 amino acids. The CDR3 sequence: CASSGDRGRANYGYTF. CDR3 nucleotide sequence: TGTGCCAGTAGTGGAGACAGGGGGCGAGCTAACTATGGCTACACCTTC.

This clone was observed a few times. This chain links TRBV19 with TRBJ1-6; D is possibly TRBD1 (5 bases). CDR1 is LNHDA, CDR2 SQIVND, per germline (reference sequence). The V end was cut by 5 bases, the J end by 2 bases, with 13 bases between. This CDR3 has 16 residues. The CDR3 DNA follows: TGTGCCAGTAGTCCCGCGCAGGACACCTATAATTCACCCCTCCACTTT. Translation gives CASSPAQDTYNSPLHF.

V is TRBV5-4 and J is TRBJ2-2; 11 bases fit TRBD2. The CDR3 covers 16 residues. Germline V gene data show CDR1 as SGHNT and CDR2 as YYREEE (reference sequence). V lost 1 base, J lost 4 bases, and 3 bases stayed unmatched. The CDR3 DNA reads as TGTGCCAGCAGCTTGCCTAGCGGGGGGATCACCGGGGAGCTGTTTTTT. Its protein product is CASSLPSGGITGELFF.